One sample yielded the 29 T cell receptor beta chains listed below, sequenced in a study of shared clonotypes between healthy human individuals. Profiled with immunoSEQ multiplex PCR; TCRdb holds only in-frame clones, not every one. The profile shows about 1 million clones, about 76% of them singletons. Sequencing input: memory CD4+ T cells sorted from blood. The subset is: CD45RA-negative fraction. The receptors were gathered from a young man in good health.

The chain combines TRBV5-1 with TRBJ2-5; perhaps TRBD1 as D (8 bases). The germline gives CDR1 SGHRS, CDR2 YFSETQ. Trimming removed 2 bases at V and 5 bases at J, with 16 bases between. This CDR3 has 15 amino acids. The DNA of the CDR3 is TGCGCCAGCAGCTTCAGGACAGGGAGGGGCGAGACCCAGTACTTC. Residues: CASSFRTGRGETQYF.

The chain joins TRBV11-2 to TRBJ2-1; no firm D call. The germline V and J ends were trimmed by 1 base and 5 bases, with 9 bases remaining between them. This CDR3 has 14 residues. Germline CDR1 SGHAT, CDR2 FQNNGV. CDR3 in amino acids: CASSLGLKNNEQFF. CDR3 DNA: TGTGCCAGCAGCTTAGGGCTCAAGAACAATGAGCAGTTCTTC.

The V gene is TRBV19, the J gene TRBJ1-6; 8 bases line up with TRBD1. Germline V CDR1 and CDR2: LNHDA, SQIVND (reference sequence). The length of the CDR3 is 13 residues. V lost 7 bases, J lost 8 bases, and 4 bases stayed unmatched. CDR3 region: CASKDRVDSPLHF. CDR3 DNA sequence: TGTGCCAGTAAGGACAGGGTAGATTCACCCCTCCACTTT.

This chain links TRBV19 with TRBJ1-5; D might be TRBD1 (5 bases). Germline values: CDR1 LNHDA, CDR2 SQIVND (reference sequence). The CDR3 is made up of 13 amino acids. Deletions cut 5 bases from V and 11 bases from J, with 16 bases between. The CDR3 region is CASSPRRGTSQHF. As DNA, the CDR3 is TGTGCCAGTAGTCCCCGTCGGGGCACGTCCCAGCATTTT.

The chain employs TRBV2 and TRBJ2-5; D is ambiguous. Trimming removed 4 bases from V and 7 bases from J, with 13 bases in between. The CDR3 is 13 residues long. Germline V gene data show CDR1 as SNHLY and CDR2 as FYNNEI. The CDR3 reads CASSVEPPGTQYF. In DNA, the CDR3 is TGTGCCAGCAGTGTCGAGCCACCCGGGACCCAGTACTTC.

This clone was detected once. Possible read error: a much larger clone is one base away. The rearrangement links TRBV30 to TRBJ1-6; TRBD1 matches at 7 bases. CDR3 length: 13 residues. Germline V gene sequence: CDR1 GTSNPN, CDR2 SVGIG (reference sequence). This chain's CDR3 is CVWRGQNRSPLHF. The CDR3 nucleotides read TGTGTCTGGAGGGGACAGAACCGCTCACCCCTCCACTTT.

Concerning this clone: Other DNA sequences in this specimen translate into the identical CDR3. The chain employs TRBV27 and TRBJ2-3; TRBD1 is a possible D gene (5 bases). CDR3 length: 13 amino acids. Per germline, CDR1 MNHEY and CDR2 SMNVEV (reference sequence). V lost 6 bases to trimming and J lost 1 base, with 8 bases between them. CDR3 bases: TGTGCCAGCAGGTTACAGGGCACAGATACGCAGTATTTT. It encodes CASRLQGTDTQYF.

The chain carries TRBV5-1 and TRBJ1-2; tentatively, D is TRBD1 (5 bases). From germline, CDR1 is SGHRS and CDR2 YFSETQ. This CDR3 spans 15 amino acids. Between the trimmed V and J ends, which lost 0 bases and 1 base, there was a span of 10 bases. The CDR3 coding sequence is TGCGCCAGCAGCTTGGCCAGAGGGGTTAACTATGGCTACACCTTC. Translating gives CASSLARGVNYGYTF.

This clone was detected only a few times. V gene TRBV6-5 combines with J gene TRBJ2-7; 8 bases match TRBD2. The CDR3 totals 15 residues. The germline gives CDR1 MNHEY, CDR2 SVGAGI. V lost 0 bases to trimming and J lost 4 bases; unmatched junction nucleotides: 5. The CDR3, as DNA: TGTGCCAGCAGTTACTCCACTAGCGGACTGTACGAGCAGTACTTC. Its protein product is CASSYSTSGLYEQYF.

This clone was observed once. J is TRBJ1-6 and V is TRBV5-8; D possibly corresponds to TRBD1 (5 bases). Germline V lookup: CDR1 SGHTS, CDR2 YDEGEE. V shed 0 bases and J shed 7 bases, with 14 bases lying between them. This CDR3 region has 16 residues. CDR3 in DNA: TGTGCCAGCAGCTTGGCCTGGGGCAGGGAGAATTCACCCCTCCACTTT. This gives the protein CASSLAWGRENSPLHF.

The chain combines TRBV6-1 with TRBJ1-5, with 8 positions matching TRBD1. After removal of 6 bases from V and 7 bases from J, the junction contained 8 bases not matched to a gene. Looked up from germline, CDR1 is MNHNS and CDR2 is SASEGT. This CDR3 comprises 14 residues. CDR3 protein: CASRRQGNGQPQHF. DNA of the CDR3: TGTGCCAGCAGGAGACAGGGGAATGGGCAGCCCCAGCATTTT.

The chain uses TRBV10-3 and TRBJ1-4; 7 bases are a match to TRBD1. Germline loops: CDR1 ENHRY, CDR2 SYGVKD. CDR3 length: 15 residues. The V gene end was trimmed by 6 bases and the J gene end by 1 base; junction bases not matched to a gene: 5. The CDR3 sequence: CAISPDRVTNEKLFF. The CDR3, as DNA: TGTGCCATCAGCCCTGACAGGGTAACTAATGAAAAACTGTTTTTT.

This rearrangement joins TRBV6-1 to TRBJ2-7; no definite D call. V was clipped by 7 bases and J by 4 bases, with 5 bases between them. The CDR3 length is 10 residues. The germline V gene has CDR1 MNHNS and CDR2 SASEGT. CDR3 DNA: TGTGCCAGCATGTTATACGAGCAGTACTTC. Translated: CASMLYEQYF.

This clone is a singleton in its sample. The chain uses TRBV5-1 and TRBJ1-1; no firm D call. CDR1 is SGHRS and CDR2 is YFSETQ in the germline V gene. The ends were cut back, 1 base at V and 1 base at J, with 11 bases in the middle. The CDR3 totals 15 residues. Here the CDR3 reads CASSLWGPPNTEAFF. The CDR3 DNA is TGCGCCAGCAGCTTGTGGGGTCCACCGAACACTGAAGCTTTCTTT.

This sequence joins TRBV11-2 and TRBJ2-7; 10 bases line up with TRBD1. V was clipped by 1 base and J by 5 bases; unmatched bases: 8. The CDR3 length is 16 residues. Germline V CDR1 and CDR2: SGHAT, FQNNGV. The CDR3 spells CASSLARTGGNNEQYF. The DNA for the CDR3 is TGTGCCAGCAGCTTAGCCCGGACAGGGGGTAACAACGAGCAGTACTTC.

The chain is built from TRBV29-1 and TRBJ2-2, with D unresolved. The CDR3 consists of 12 residues. Germline V gene sequence: CDR1 SQVTM, CDR2 ANQGSEA. The germline V and J ends were trimmed by 4 bases and 4 bases, with 7 bases remaining between them. The CDR3 is CSVGGFTGELFF. The DNA for the CDR3 is TGCAGCGTTGGAGGATTCACCGGGGAGCTGTTTTTT.

The chain couples TRBV28 to TRBJ1-2; 9 nucleotides match TRBD1. Per germline, CDR1 MDHEN and CDR2 SYDVKM. CDR3 length: 15 amino acids. J lost 6 bases, V lost 6 bases, and 11 bases had no gene match. The CDR3 bases are TGTGCCAGCAGACTAGGGACAGGGAAGTTCCATGGCTACACCTTC. Protein sequence: CASRLGTGKFHGYTF.

The chain uses TRBV6-5 and TRBJ1-6; tentatively, D is TRBD1 (5 bases). Germline V lookup: CDR1 MNHEY, CDR2 SVGAGI. Trimming removed 7 bases at V and 7 bases at J, with 17 bases between. This CDR3 has 15 residues. CDR3 sequence: CASTTYKDKNSPLHF. In DNA form, the CDR3 reads TGTGCCAGCACCACCTATAAGGACAAGAATTCACCCCTCCACTTT.

The chain uses TRBV28 and TRBJ1-1, with 8 bases aligning to TRBD1. Germline values: CDR1 MDHEN, CDR2 SYDVKM. CDR3 length: 17 residues. J lost 4 bases, V lost 3 bases, and 13 bases had no gene match. This CDR3 is CASSFADRGARSTEAFF. The DNA of the CDR3 is TGTGCCAGCAGTTTTGCCGACAGGGGCGCCCGAAGCACTGAAGCTTTCTTT.

This rearrangement joins TRBV10-2 to TRBJ1-5; D uncertain. The V gene's germline CDR1 is WSHSY and CDR2 SAAADI. Trimming removed 0 bases from V and 10 bases from J, with 10 bases in between. The length of the CDR3 is 13 residues. DNA for the CDR3: TGCGCCAGCAGTGAGTCAGCGGCAGGTCCCCAGCATTTT. This gives the protein CASSESAAGPQHF.

V and J are TRBV7-9 and TRBJ1-6; 7 bases align to TRBD1. The CDR3 length is 16 residues. Trimming removed 3 bases from V and 7 bases from J; junction bases left unmatched: 9. Germline V lookup: CDR1 SEHNR, CDR2 FQNEAQ (reference sequence). CDR3 bases: TGTGCCAGCAGCTTTCGACAGGGCATCGGGAATTCACCCCTCCACTTT. This sequence encodes CASSFRQGIGNSPLHF.

The rearrangement joins TRBV2 to TRBJ2-6; tentative D call: TRBD1 (6 bases). With 6 bases removed from V and 1 base from J, the gap between germline ends came to 10 bases. CDR3 length: 15 amino acids. CDR1 SNHLY and CDR2 FYNNEI come from the germline V gene. For the CDR3, the DNA is TGTGCCAGCAGGGATGGGACATCTGGGGCCAACGTCCTGACTTTC. Translating it yields CASRDGTSGANVLTF. Variable domain in full (rest from reference TRBV2 and TRBJ2-6): EPEVTQTPSHQVTQMGQEVILRCVPISNHLYFYWYRQILGQKVEFLVSFYNNEISEKSEIFDDQFSVERPDGSNFTLKIRSTKLEDSAMYFCASRDGTSGANVLTFGAGSRLTVL.

The DNA of the CDR3 is TGTGCCACCAGCAGAGATAGGGGGCTAAACACCATATATTTT. The encoded protein is CATSRDRGLNTIYF. The chain couples TRBV15 to TRBJ1-3; TRBD1 aligns across 7 bases. The V gene's germline CDR1 is LNHNV and CDR2 YYDKDF (reference sequence). The V segment lost 0 bases and the J segment 6 bases; nucleotides outside the gene matches: 2. The CDR3 runs 14 residues.

This clone was seen a single time. The rearrangement uses TRBV30 and TRBJ1-3, with D maybe TRBD1 (6 bases). Germline CDR1 and CDR2: GTSNPN and SVGIG (reference sequence). CDR3 length: 15 amino acids. Trimming pared 4 bases from V and 5 bases from J, leaving 18 bases between. The CDR3 DNA is TGTGCCTGGAATACGTTAGGGGGGGAAAGAAACACCATATATTTT. It codes for CAWNTLGGERNTIYF.

This rearrangement joins TRBV18 to TRBJ2-7; tentatively, D is TRBD1 (5 bases). V shed 1 base and J shed 5 bases, with 21 bases lying between them. Germline V gene data show CDR1 as KGHSH and CDR2 as LQKENI. This CDR3 region has 17 residues. The CDR3 nucleotides are TGTGCCAGCTCACCACTACAGGCCCCTGGTTCCCTCCACGAGCAGTACTTC. Translating gives CASSPLQAPGSLHEQYF. Using reference TRBV18 and TRBJ2-7 for the parts outside the CDR3, the full variable domain is NAGVMQNPRHLVRRRGQEARLRCSPMKGHSHVYWYRQLPEEGLKFMVYLQKENIIDESGMPKERFSAEFPKEGPSILRIQQVVRGDSAAYFCASSPLQAPGSLHEQYFGPGTRLTVT.

This clone was detected once. The J gene is TRBJ2-6, the V gene TRBV4-1, with D possibly being TRBD1 (6 bases). Germline CDR1 reads MGHRA; CDR2 reads YSYEKL. The V end lost 1 base, the J end lost 0 bases, and 16 bases lay between the germline ends. This CDR3 contains 19 residues. The CDR3 bases are TGCGCCAGCAGCCAAGTCAGGGGCTTGTCTGACTCTGGGGCCAACGTCCTGACTTTC. This gives the protein CASSQVRGLSDSGANVLTF.

The chain recombines TRBV27 with TRBJ2-6; 9 nucleotides match TRBD1. V was clipped by 6 bases and J by 4 bases; unmatched bases: 10. CDR3 length: 17 residues. The germline V gene has CDR1 MNHEY and CDR2 SMNVEV (reference sequence). CDR3 nucleotides: TGTGCCAGCAGCCCGGGGACAGGGAAGGAAGGGGCCAACGTCCTGACTTTC. It yields the protein CASSPGTGKEGANVLTF. The whole variable domain, filled in from reference TRBV27 and TRBJ2-6, reads EAQVTQNPRYLITVTGKKLTVTCSQNMNHEYMSWYRQDPGLGLRQIYYSMNVEVTDKGDVPEGYKVSRKEKRNFPLILESPSPNQTSLYFCASSPGTGKEGANVLTFGAGSRLTVL.

On this clone itself: A read error may explain this, as a much larger clone is one base away. This chain links TRBV2 with TRBJ2-7; the D is unclear. The V gene's germline CDR1 is SNHLY and CDR2 FYNNEI. The CDR3 is made up of 11 amino acids. V lost 2 bases to trimming and J lost 6 bases, with 5 bases between them. The DNA of the CDR3 is TGTGCCAGCAGTGAACTCTTCGAGCAGTACTTC. Translating it yields CASSELFEQYF. The full variable domain, in which reference TRBV2 and TRBJ2-7 provide the parts outside the CDR3, is EPEVTQTPSHQVTQMGQEVILRCVPISNHLYFYWYRQILGQKVEFLVSFYNNEISEKSEIFDDQFSVERPDGSNFTLKIRSTKLEDSAMYFCASSELFEQYFGPGTRLTVT.

V and J are TRBV2 and TRBJ2-3; D unresolved. The CDR3 sequence is 14 residues long. Trimming took off 8 bases at V and 2 bases at J, with 14 bases between the two ends. Germline lookup yields CDR1 SNHLY and CDR2 FYNNEI. CDR3 amino acids: CASALAEITDTQYF. The CDR3 region has the DNA TGTGCCAGCGCCTTGGCGGAAATCACAGATACGCAGTATTTT. The whole variable domain, remainder taken from reference TRBV2 and TRBJ2-3, is EPEVTQTPSHQVTQMGQEVILRCVPISNHLYFYWYRQILGQKVEFLVSFYNNEISEKSEIFDDQFSVERPDGSNFTLKIRSTKLEDSAMYFCASALAEITDTQYFGPGTRLTVL.